Detailed here is one T cell receptor (beta chain). This record comes from a study of T cell responses to AZD1222 COVID-19 vaccine. Study as a whole: Researchers grouped second doses given at about 4 or about 12 weeks into one pool.

Measured with immunoSEQ multiplex PCR; TCRdb has only the in-frame clones, and not every one. The table lists under 110,000 clones, about nine tenths of them singletons. The V and J ends lost 2 bases and 6 bases respectively, with 16 bases between them. Germline loops: CDR1 MGHRA, CDR2 YSYEKL. The CDR3 spans 15 residues. The chain links TRBV4-1 to TRBJ1-1, with D perhaps TRBD1 (5 bases). The starting material was peripheral blood, obtained on day 0 of AZD1222 vaccination. The clonotype was recovered from an adult in good health. The CDR3 DNA is TGCGCCAGCAGCCAAAGAGGCCAGGGAGTACCTGAAGCTTTCTTT. Translation gives CASSQRGQGVPEAFF.